This T cell receptor beta chain stems from a study of blood T cell repertoires in COVID-19. The table lists this clone with a few counts. This CDR3 spans 15 amino acids. The germline gives CDR1 MNHEY, CDR2 SVGAGI. After removal of 7 bases from V and 4 bases from J, the junction contained 10 bases not matched to a gene. Clones were read by immunoSEQ multiplex PCR, and TCRdb kept only the in-frame ones, dropping some. This sample has approximately 49,000 clones, with around 68% found just once. The chain links TRBV6-5 to TRBJ2-3; 8 bases fit TRBD1. This sequence was found in a woman in her sixties or seventies with acute or convalescent COVID-19. The sequencing sample was made of peripheral blood. The CDR3 DNA sequence: TGTGCCAGCAATCCCCGACAGGGGATATCAGATACGCAGTATTTT. Encoded protein: CASNPRQGISDTQYF.